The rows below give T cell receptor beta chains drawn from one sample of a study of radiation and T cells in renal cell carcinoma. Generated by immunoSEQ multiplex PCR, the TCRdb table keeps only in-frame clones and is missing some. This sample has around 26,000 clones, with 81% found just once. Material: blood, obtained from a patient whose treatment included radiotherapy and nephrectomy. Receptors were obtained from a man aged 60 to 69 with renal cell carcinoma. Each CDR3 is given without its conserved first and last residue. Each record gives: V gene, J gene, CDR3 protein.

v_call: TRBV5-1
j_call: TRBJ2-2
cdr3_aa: ASSPKTGGTGELF

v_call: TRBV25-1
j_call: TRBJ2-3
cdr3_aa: ASSERISTDTQY

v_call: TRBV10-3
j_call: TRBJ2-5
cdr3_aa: AISEPTSGGKETQY

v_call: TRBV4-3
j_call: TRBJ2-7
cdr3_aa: ASSQEQGPYEQY

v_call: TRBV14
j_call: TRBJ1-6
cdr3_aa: ASSQAGSWGSPLH

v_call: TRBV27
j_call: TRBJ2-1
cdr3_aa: ASSLLRSYNEQF

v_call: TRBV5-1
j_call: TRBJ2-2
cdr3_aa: ASSPYTGELF

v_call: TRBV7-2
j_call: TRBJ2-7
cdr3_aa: ASSSAWGDEQY

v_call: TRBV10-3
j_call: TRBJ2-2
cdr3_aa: AIRGLAGIGELF

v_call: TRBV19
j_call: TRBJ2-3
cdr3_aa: ASSVSTDTQY

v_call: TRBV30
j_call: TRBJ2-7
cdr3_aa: AWGGQYYEQY

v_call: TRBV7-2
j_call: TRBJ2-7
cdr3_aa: ASSLRSGLTLYEQY

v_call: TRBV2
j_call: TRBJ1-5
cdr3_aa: ASSDPYDRGASNQPQH

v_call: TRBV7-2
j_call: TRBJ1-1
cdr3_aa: ASSFGRNTEAF

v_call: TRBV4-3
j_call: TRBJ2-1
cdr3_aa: ASSQEGTGANNEQF

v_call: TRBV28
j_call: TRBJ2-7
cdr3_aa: ASSLRFAGGGYEQY

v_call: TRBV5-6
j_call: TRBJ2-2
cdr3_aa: ASSRRLAVGELF

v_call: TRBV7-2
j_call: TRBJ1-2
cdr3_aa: ASSQDPQGARGYT

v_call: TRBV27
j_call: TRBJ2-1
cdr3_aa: ASSWTGLFYNEQF

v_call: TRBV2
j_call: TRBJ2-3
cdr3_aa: ASQGTDTQY

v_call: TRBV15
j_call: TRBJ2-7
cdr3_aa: ATSRGPAGAEQY

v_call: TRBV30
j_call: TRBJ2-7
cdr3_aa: AWSSLNEQY

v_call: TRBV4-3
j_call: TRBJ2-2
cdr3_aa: ASSQDLGGTGELF

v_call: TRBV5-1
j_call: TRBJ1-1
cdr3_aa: ASSSRGDPTTTEAF

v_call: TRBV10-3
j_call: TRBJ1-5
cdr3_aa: AISEGQGNQPQH

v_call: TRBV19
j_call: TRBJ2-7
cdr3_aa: ASSIDPDYEQY